This T cell receptor beta chain was sequenced in a study of post-analysis software for immune sequencing data. Looking at the study overall: Courses of disease covered relapsing-remitting, secondary progressive and progressive-relapsing multiple sclerosis. Points from the study as a whole: Elevated frequency relative to controls characterized four or five TRBV segments in patients, TRBV5-6, TRBV5-1 and TRBV20-1 among them.

On this clonotype itself: As yet, its antigen is unknown.

The CDR3 spans 15 residues. Germline V gives CDR1 MDHEN, CDR2 SYDVKM. Trimming removed 6 bases at V and 10 bases at J, with 19 bases between. cDNA libraries of TCR beta carried unique molecular identifiers. TCRdb fed the PCR reads into MiXCR, producing one record per CDR3 protein. The sample comprises roughly 700,000 distinct CDR3 sequences, 25% to 30% of which are singletons, and more than 0.45% rests with the top ten. The origin of this receptor is a girl aged 10 to 17 with multiple sclerosis. Input material: blood. The chain combines TRBV28 with TRBJ1-6; possibly TRBD1 for D (5 bases). The DNA of the CDR3 is TGTGCCAGCAGCCTCGGGGGAACGGGAAACTCACCCCTCCACTTT. Residues: CASSLGGTGNSPLHF.